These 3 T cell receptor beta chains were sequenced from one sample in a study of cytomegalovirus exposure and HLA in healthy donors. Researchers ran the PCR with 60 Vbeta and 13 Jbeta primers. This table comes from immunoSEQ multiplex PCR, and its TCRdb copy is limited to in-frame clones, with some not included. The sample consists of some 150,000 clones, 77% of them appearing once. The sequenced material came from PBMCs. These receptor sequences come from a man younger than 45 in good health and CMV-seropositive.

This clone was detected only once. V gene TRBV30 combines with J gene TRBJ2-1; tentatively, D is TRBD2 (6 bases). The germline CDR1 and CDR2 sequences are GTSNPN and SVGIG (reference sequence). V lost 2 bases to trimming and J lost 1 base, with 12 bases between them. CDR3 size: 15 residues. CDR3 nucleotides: TGTGCCTGGAGTACACGGGGGACTTCCTACAATGAGCAGTTCTTC. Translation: CAWSTRGTSYNEQFF.

The CDR3 region is CASSFGTSGGPSTDTQYF. DNA of the CDR3: TGTGCCAGCAGCTTTGGGACTAGCGGGGGCCCTAGCACAGATACGCAGTATTTT. V gene TRBV5-8 combines with J gene TRBJ2-3; 14 bases match TRBD2. Germline V lookup: CDR1 SGHTS, CDR2 YDEGEE. J lost 0 bases, V lost 2 bases, and 5 bases had no gene match. The CDR3 consists of 18 residues.

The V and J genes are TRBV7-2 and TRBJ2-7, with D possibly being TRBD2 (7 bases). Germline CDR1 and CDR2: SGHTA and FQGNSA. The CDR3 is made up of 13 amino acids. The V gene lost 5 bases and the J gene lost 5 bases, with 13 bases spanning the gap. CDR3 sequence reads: CASSLEGGNEQYF. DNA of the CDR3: TGTGCCAGCAGCCTCGAGGGGGGGAACGAGCAGTACTTC.